This entry is about one T cell receptor (beta chain). A second PCR of about 6 to 12 cycles used a sample-barcoded 5' primer and a J-beta primer mix. TCRdb reprocessed the 5' RACE reads via MiXCR and lists one record per CDR3 protein. The table lists around 620,000 distinct CDR3 sequences, 25% to 30% of them singletons. The extraction recovered at least 5.5 micrograms of total RNA per sample. This specimen belongs to a study of blood T cells in healthy people across ages. The CDR3 is made up of 14 amino acids. V was pared by 5 bases and J by 5 bases, with 15 bases between. Germline CDR1 and CDR2: SGHTA and FQGNSA.

V usage is TRBV7-2 and J usage is TRBJ1-2; the D gene is possibly TRBD1 (5 bases). The sequence derives from a woman in her seventies in good health. The sequenced sample was blood. CDR3 in DNA: TGTGCCAGCAGCCCCCACCAGACAGCATATGGCTACACCTTC. The encoded protein is CASSPHQTAYGYTF.